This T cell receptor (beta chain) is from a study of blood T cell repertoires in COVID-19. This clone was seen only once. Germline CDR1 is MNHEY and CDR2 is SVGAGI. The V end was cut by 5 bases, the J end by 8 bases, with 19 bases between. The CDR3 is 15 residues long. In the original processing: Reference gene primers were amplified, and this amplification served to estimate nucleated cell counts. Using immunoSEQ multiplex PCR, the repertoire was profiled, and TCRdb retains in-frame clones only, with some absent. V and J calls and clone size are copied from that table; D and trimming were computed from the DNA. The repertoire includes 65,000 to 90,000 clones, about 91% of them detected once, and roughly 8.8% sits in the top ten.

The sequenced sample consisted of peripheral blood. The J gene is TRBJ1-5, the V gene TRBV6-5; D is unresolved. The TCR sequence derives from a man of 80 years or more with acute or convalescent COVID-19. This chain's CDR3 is CASSPQNPTAEPQHF. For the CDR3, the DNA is TGTGCCAGCAGTCCTCAGAATCCGACGGCGGAGCCCCAGCATTTT.